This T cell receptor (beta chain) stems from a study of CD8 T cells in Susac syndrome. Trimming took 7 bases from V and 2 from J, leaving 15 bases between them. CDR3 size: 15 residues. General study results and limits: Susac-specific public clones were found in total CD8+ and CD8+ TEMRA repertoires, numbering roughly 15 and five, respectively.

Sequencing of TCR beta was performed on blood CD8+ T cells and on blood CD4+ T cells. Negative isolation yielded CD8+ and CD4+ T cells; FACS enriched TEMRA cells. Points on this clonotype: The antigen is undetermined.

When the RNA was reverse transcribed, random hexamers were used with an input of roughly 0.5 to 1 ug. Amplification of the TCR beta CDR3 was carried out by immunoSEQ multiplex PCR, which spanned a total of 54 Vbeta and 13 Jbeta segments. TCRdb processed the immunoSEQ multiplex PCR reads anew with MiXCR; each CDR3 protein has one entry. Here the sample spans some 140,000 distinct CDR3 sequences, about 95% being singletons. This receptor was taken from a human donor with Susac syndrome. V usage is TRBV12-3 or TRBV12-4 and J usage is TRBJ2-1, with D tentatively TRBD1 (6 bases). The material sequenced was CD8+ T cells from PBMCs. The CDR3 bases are TGTGCCAGCACCAAGGGGGAGTTCGCCTACAATGAGCAGTTCTTC. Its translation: CASTKGEFAYNEQFF.